This T cell receptor (beta chain) was retrieved from a study of T cells in Graves' hyperthyroidism and ophthalmopathy. RNA transcripts provided the source from which TCR beta CDR3 regions were amplified. During a first-round RT-PCR of the TCR CDR3, the HTBI primer set was used. TCRdb reanalysed the multiplex PCR reads using MiXCR and keeps one entry per CDR3 protein. In the table there are about 360,000 distinct CDR3 sequences, about 13% of which are singletons. CDR3 length equals 13 residues. V was cut by 5 bases and J by 7 bases, with 9 bases left in between. Germline V CDR1 and CDR2: MNHEY, SMNVEV (reference sequence). As to this clonotype: It may be a read error: a sequence one base away is much more abundant.

Sequenced input: blood. The rearrangement joins TRBV27 to TRBJ1-6; unclear D gene. This receptor was obtained from a young man with Graves' hyperthyroidism that later progressed to Graves' ophthalmopathy. This CDR3 reads CASSQWQNSPLHF. CDR3 nucleotides: TGTGCCAGCAGTCAGTGGCAGAATTCACCCCTCCACTTT.